This T cell receptor beta chain was identified in a study of PD-1 blockade in classical Hodgkin lymphoma. Study in general: Once every 2 weeks, patients received intravenous nivolumab at 3 mg/kg. The study, taken as a whole, reports: Complete responders showed a baseline diversity that resembled the diversity of newly diagnosed patients. The CD4+ diversity rise by C4D1 was clearest in complete responders.

Germline CDR1 and CDR2: MNHNS and SASEGT. Trimming removed 4 bases from V and 4 bases from J, with 14 bases in between. CDR3 length: 15 amino acids. Some clones are missing from TCRdb's copy, which holds only in-frame ones; the method was immunoSEQ multiplex PCR. The table shows 98,000 or so clones, with 89% occurring only once. There was relapse after autologous stem cell transplantation in every patient, and there was variation in brentuximab vedotin exposure. Patients had relapsed/refractory classical Hodgkin lymphoma with complete response, partial response or progressive disease as best response. Regarding this clone: Its matching antigen is unknown.

The J gene is TRBJ1-3, the V gene TRBV6-1, with D perhaps matching TRBD1 (5 bases). The sequences come from peripheral blood mononuclear cells (PBMCs), collected before the second cycle of nivolumab. The clonotype originates from a human donor with classical Hodgkin lymphoma. This CDR3 reads CASSVGAGNGNTIYF. The CDR3 nucleotides read TGTGCCAGCAGTGTAGGGGCGGGGAACGGAAACACCATATATTTT.